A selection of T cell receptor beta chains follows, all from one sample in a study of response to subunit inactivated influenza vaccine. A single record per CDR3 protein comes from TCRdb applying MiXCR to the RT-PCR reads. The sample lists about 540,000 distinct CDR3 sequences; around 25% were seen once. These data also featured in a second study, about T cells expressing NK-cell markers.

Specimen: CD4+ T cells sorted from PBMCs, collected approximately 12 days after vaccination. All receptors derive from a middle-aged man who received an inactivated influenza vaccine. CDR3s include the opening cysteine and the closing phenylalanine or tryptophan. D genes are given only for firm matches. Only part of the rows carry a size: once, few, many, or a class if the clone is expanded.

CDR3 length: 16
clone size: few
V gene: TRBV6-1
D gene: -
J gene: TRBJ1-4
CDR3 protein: CASREPIHGTNEKLFF
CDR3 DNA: TGTGCCAGCAGAGAACCGATACACGGCACTAATGAAAAACTGTTTTTT

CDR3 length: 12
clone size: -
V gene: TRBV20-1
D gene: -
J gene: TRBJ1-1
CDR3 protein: CRAGFMNTEAFF
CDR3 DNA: TGCAGGGCGGGGTTCATGAACACTGAAGCTTTCTTT

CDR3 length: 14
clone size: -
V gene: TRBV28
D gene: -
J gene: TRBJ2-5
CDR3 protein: CASSLPAGAETQYF
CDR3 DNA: TGTGCCAGCAGCCTCCCGGCAGGGGCAGAGACCCAGTACTTC

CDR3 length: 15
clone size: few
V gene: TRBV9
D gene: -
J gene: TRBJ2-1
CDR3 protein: CASSGGPSGYNEQFF
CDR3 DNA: TGTGCCAGCAGCGGCGGGCCCTCGGGCTACAATGAGCAGTTCTTC

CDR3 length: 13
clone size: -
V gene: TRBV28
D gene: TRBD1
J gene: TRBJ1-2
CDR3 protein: CASGTGMRGGYTF
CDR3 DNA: TGTGCCAGTGGGACAGGGATGAGGGGAGGCTACACCTTC

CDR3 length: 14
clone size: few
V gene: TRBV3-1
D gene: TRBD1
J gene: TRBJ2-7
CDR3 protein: CASSSGQERVEQYF
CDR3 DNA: TGTGCCAGCAGCTCAGGACAGGAGAGAGTCGAGCAGTACTTC

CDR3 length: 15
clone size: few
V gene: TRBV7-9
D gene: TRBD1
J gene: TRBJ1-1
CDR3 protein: CASTPGGTANTEAFF
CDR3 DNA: TGTGCCAGCACGCCCGGAGGGACAGCTAACACTGAAGCTTTCTTT

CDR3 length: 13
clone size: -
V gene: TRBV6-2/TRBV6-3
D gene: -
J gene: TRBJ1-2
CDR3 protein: CASSYKGTRGYTF
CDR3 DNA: TGTGCCAGCAGTTACAAGGGGACCCGTGGCTACACCTTC

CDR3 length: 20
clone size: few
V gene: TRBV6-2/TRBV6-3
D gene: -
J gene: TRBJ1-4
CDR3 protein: CASSYGGRPIGGPRNEKLFF
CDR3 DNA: TGTGCCAGCAGTTACGGAGGTCGCCCTATTGGGGGACCGCGCAATGAAAAACTGTTTTTT

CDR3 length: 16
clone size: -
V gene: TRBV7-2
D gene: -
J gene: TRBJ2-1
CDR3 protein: CASSLLGGLTGDEQFF
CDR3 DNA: TGTGCCAGCAGCTTACTCGGAGGCCTCACCGGCGATGAGCAGTTCTTC

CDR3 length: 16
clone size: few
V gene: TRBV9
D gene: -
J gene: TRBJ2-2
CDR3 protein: CASSPRLGLATGELFF
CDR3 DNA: TGTGCCAGCAGCCCCCGTTTAGGGCTAGCGACCGGGGAGCTGTTTTTT

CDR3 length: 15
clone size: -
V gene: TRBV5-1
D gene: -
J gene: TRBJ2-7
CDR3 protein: CASSLASGVAYEQYF
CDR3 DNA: TGCGCCAGCAGCTTGGCTTCAGGGGTCGCCTACGAGCAGTACTTC

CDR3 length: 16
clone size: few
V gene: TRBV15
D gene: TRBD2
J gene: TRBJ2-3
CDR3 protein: CATSRSLAGVTDTQYF
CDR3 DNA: TGTGCCACCAGCAGATCTCTAGCGGGGGTCACAGATACGCAGTATTTT

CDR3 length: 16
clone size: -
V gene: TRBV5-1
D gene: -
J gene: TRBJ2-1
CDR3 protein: CASSFPRTDSYNEQFF
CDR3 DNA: TGCGCCAGCAGCTTCCCACGTACGGACTCCTACAATGAGCAGTTCTTC

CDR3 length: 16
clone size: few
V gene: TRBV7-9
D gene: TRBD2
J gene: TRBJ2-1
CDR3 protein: CASSWSGRGVYNEQFF
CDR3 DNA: TGTGCCAGCAGCTGGAGCGGGAGGGGGGTTTACAATGAGCAGTTCTTC

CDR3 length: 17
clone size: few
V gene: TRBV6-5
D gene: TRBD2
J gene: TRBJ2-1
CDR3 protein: CASSSSRPGRGYNEQFF
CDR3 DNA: TGTGCCAGCAGTTCCTCAAGGCCGGGGCGGGGGTACAATGAGCAGTTCTTC

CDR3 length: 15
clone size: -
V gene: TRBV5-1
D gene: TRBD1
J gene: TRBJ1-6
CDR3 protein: CASSLEGTGHSPLHF
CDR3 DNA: TGCGCCAGCAGCTTGGAAGGGACAGGGCATTCACCCCTCCACTTT

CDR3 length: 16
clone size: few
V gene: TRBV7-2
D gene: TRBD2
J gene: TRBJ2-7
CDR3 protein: CASSPGLAVGRDEQYF
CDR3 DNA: TGTGCCAGCAGCCCGGGACTAGCGGTTGGAAGGGACGAGCAGTACTTC

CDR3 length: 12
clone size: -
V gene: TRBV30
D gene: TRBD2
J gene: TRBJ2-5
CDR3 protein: CAWGLVEETQYF
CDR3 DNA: TGTGCCTGGGGACTAGTCGAAGAGACCCAGTACTTC

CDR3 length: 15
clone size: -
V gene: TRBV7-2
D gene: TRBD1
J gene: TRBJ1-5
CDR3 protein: CASSPGQGASQPQHF
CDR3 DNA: TGTGCCAGCAGCCCCGGACAGGGGGCAAGTCAGCCCCAGCATTTT

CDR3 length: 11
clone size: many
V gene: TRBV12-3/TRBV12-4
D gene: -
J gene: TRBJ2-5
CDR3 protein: CASGIVETQYF
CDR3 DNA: TGTGCCAGCGGGATAGTAGAGACCCAGTACTTC

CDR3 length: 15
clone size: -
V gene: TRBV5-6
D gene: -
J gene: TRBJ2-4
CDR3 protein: CASSLGLIAKNIQYF
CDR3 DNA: TGTGCCAGCAGCTTGGGACTGATAGCCAAAAACATTCAGTACTTC

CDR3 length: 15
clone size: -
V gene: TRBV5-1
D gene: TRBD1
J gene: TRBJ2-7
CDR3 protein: CASRPPGQGTYEQYF
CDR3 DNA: TGCGCCAGCAGGCCTCCAGGACAGGGAACCTACGAGCAGTACTTC

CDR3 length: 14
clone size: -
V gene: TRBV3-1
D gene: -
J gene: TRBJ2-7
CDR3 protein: CASSQDGTYYEQYF
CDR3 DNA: TGTGCCAGCAGCCAAGATGGGACATACTACGAGCAGTACTTC

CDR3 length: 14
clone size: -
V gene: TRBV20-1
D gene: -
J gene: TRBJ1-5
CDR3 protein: CSAPSQMGNQPQHF
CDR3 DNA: TGCAGTGCCCCATCTCAGATGGGCAATCAGCCCCAGCATTTT

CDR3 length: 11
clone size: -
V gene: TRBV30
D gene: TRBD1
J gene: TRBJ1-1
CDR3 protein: CAWADRVGAFF
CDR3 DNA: TGTGCCTGGGCCGACAGGGTTGGGGCTTTCTTT

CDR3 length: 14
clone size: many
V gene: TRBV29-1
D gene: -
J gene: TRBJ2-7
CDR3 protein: CSVEVPGARYKQYF
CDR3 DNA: TGCAGCGTTGAAGTCCCTGGGGCGCGGTATAAGCAGTACTTC

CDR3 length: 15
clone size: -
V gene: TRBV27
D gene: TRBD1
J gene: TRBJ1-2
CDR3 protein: CASSPGQGGRKSYTF
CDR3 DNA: TGTGCCAGCAGTCCCGGACAGGGGGGAAGAAAAAGTTACACCTTC

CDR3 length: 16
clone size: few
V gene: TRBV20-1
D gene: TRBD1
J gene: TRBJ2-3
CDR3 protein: CSASSGQGGAPDTQYF
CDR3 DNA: TGCAGTGCTAGCTCCGGACAGGGGGGGGCCCCAGATACGCAGTATTTT

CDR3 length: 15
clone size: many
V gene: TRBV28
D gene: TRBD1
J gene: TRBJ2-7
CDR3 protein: CASRYAGTGGGEQYF
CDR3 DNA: TGTGCCAGCAGGTATGCCGGGACAGGGGGCGGCGAGCAGTACTTC

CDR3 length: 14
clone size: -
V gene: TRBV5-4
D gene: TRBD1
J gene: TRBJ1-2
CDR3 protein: CASRNQGAYYGYTF
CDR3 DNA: TGTGCCAGCAGAAATCAGGGGGCGTACTATGGCTACACCTTC

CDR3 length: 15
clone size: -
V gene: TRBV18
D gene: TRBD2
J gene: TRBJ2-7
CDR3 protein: CASSPGTSGGYEQYF
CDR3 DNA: TGTGCCAGCAGCCCGGGGACTAGCGGGGGGTACGAGCAGTACTTC

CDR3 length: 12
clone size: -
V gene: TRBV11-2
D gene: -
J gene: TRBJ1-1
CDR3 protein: CASTEANTEAFF
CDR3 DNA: TGTGCCAGCACGGAGGCGAACACTGAAGCTTTCTTT

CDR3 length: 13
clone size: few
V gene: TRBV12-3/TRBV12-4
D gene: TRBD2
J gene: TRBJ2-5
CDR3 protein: CASSISGRETQYF
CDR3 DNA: TGTGCCAGCAGCATCAGCGGGAGAGAGACCCAGTACTTC

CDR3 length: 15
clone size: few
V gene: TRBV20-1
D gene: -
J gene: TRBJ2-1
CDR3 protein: CSARVQGNSRDEQFF
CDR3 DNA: TGCAGTGCTAGAGTCCAGGGGAACTCCCGGGATGAGCAGTTCTTC

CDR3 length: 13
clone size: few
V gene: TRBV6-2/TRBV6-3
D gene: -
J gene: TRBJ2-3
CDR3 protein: CASSGQLSDTQYF
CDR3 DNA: TGTGCCAGCAGCGGACAGCTATCAGATACGCAGTATTTT

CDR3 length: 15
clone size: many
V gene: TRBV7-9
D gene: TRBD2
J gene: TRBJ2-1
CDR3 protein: CASSLALAEYNEQFF
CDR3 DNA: TGTGCCAGCAGCTTAGCCCTAGCGGAGTACAATGAGCAGTTCTTC

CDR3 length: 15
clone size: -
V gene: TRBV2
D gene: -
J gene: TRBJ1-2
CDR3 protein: CASSETRASLWGYTF
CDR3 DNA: TGTGCCAGCAGTGAAACCCGGGCCTCGCTTTGGGGCTACACCTTC

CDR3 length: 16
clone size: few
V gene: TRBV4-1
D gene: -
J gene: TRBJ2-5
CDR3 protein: CASSQGGQVNQETQYF
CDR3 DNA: TGCGCCAGCAGCCAAGGGGGACAAGTAAACCAAGAGACCCAGTACTTC

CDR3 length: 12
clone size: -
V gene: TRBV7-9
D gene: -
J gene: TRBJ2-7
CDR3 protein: CASSLGGLEGYF
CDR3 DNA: TGTGCCAGCAGCTTAGGTGGGCTTGAAGGGTACTTC

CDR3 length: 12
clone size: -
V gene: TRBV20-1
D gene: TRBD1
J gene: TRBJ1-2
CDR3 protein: CSAAKGANGYTF
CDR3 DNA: TGCAGTGCTGCCAAGGGGGCAAATGGCTACACCTTC

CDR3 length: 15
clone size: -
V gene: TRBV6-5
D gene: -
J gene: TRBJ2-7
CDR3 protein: CASSYLQGSAGEQYF
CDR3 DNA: TGTGCCAGCAGTTACTTGCAGGGGTCGGCCGGCGAGCAGTACTTC

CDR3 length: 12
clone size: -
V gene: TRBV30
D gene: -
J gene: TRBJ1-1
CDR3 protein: CAWSNPGGKGFF
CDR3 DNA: TGTGCCTGGAGTAACCCCGGAGGGAAGGGTTTCTTT

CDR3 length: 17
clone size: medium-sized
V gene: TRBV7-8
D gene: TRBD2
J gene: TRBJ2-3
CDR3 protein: CASSLALAGGNTDTQYF
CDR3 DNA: TGTGCCAGCAGCTTAGCGTTAGCGGGGGGAAACACAGATACGCAGTATTTT

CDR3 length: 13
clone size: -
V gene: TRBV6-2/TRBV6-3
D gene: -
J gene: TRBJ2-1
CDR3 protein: CASSRGVYNEQFF
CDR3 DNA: TGTGCCAGCAGTCGTGGGGTATACAATGAGCAGTTCTTC

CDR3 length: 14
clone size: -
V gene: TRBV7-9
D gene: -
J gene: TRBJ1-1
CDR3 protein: CASSFQGGITEAFF
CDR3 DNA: TGTGCCAGCAGCTTTCAGGGCGGAATCACTGAAGCTTTCTTT

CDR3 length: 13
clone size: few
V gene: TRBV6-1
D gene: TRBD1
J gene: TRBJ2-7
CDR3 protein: CASSAGGGYEQYF
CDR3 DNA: TGTGCCAGCAGTGCAGGGGGCGGCTACGAGCAGTACTTC

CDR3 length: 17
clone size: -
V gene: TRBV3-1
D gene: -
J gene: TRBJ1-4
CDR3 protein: CASSQDGLGSPNEKLFF
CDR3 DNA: TGTGCCAGCAGCCAAGATGGCTTGGGTTCACCAAATGAAAAACTGTTTTTT

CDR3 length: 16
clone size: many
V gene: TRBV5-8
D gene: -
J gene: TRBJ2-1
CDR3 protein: CASSPGSVVFLAEQFF
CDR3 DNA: TGTGCCAGCAGCCCCGGATCGGTGGTGTTCCTAGCTGAGCAGTTCTTC

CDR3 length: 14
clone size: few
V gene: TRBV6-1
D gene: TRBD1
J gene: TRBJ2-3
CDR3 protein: CASNGQGGTDTQYF
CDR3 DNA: TGTGCCAGCAACGGACAGGGGGGAACAGATACGCAGTATTTT

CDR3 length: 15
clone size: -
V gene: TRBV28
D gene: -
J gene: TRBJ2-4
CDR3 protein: CASSSTGLAKNIQYF
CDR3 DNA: TGTGCCAGCAGTTCCACAGGGTTAGCCAAAAACATTCAGTACTTC

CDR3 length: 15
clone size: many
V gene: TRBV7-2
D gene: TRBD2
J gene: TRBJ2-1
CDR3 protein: CASSLTSGGSNEQFF
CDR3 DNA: TGCGCCAGCAGCTTGACTAGCGGGGGGTCTAATGAGCAGTTCTTC

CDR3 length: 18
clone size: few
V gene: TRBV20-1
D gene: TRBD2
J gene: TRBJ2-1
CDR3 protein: CSATPLAGGPSSYNEQFF
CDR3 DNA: TGCAGTGCTACCCCGCTAGCGGGAGGGCCGAGCTCCTACAATGAGCAGTTCTTC

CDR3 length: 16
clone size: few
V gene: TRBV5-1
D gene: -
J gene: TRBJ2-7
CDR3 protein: CASSLAGGSLNYEQYF
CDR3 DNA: TGCGCCAGCAGCTTGGCGGGTGGGAGCCTTAACTACGAGCAGTACTTC

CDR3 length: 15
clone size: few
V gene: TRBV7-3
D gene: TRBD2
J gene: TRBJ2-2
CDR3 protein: CASSFPTSATGELFF
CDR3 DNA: TGTGCCAGCAGCTTCCCTACTAGCGCCACCGGGGAGCTGTTTTTT

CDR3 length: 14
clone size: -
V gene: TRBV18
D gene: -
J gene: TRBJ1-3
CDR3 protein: CASSPTVEGNTIYF
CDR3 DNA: TGTGCCAGCTCACCAACGGTAGAAGGAAACACCATATATTTT

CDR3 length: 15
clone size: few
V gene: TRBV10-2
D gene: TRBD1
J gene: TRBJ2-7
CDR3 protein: CASSGTGTGFYEQYF
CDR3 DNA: TGCGCCAGCAGTGGCACAGGGACAGGCTTTTACGAGCAGTACTTC